This paragraph covers one T cell receptor (beta chain) sequence. The antigen remains unidentified. Germline-derived CDR1 and CDR2 are MDHEN and SYDVKM. The CDR3 has 14 residues. Trimming left V 2 bases short and J 0 bases short, with 8 bases between. Sequenced by immunoSEQ multiplex PCR; TCRdb stores in-frame clones only, minus some. The repertoire holds about 28,000 clones, roughly 85% seen once, with over 20% in the top ten. After autologous stem cell transplantation all patients relapsed, and prior brentuximab vedotin exposure differed between cohorts. The sample is drawn from a study of PD-1 blockade in classical Hodgkin lymphoma. Study-wide results and limits: Patients starting nivolumab less than 1 year after ASCT had lower diversity and were excluded from later analyses. CD4+ TCR diversity, unlike CD8+, climbed significantly by C4D1. Patients newly diagnosed and complete responders had comparable baseline diversity.

The specimen comprised peripheral blood mononuclear cells (PBMCs), sampled before the second cycle of nivolumab. The rearrangement joins TRBV28 to TRBJ2-7, with D maybe TRBD2 (6 bases). The receptor was derived from a human donor with classical Hodgkin lymphoma. CDR3 sequence reads: CASSLGGSSYEQYF. CDR3 nucleotides: TGTGCCAGCAGTTTAGGGGGGAGCTCCTACGAGCAGTACTTC.